This TCR beta chain was identified during a study of vaccination and CD4 T cells after COVID-19 (dated by TCRdb to 2021 to 2024). Background on the whole study: Convalescent patients had a positive SARS-CoV-2 result on nasal swab PCR, and of these patients, fewer than ten had mild disease and one had severe disease. In the convalescent cohort there were six males and four females, among whom were two Hispanic individuals, seven Caucasians, two Asians and one multiracial person. Participants received two doses of either the Pfizer-BioNTech BNT162b2 vaccine (n=8) or the Moderna mRNA-1273 vaccine (n=2). Post-COVID blood samples were collected from convalescent patients a median of roughly 100 days after diagnosis, with a range of about 35 to 170 days. The time from the second vaccine dose to post-vaccine blood sampling had a median of roughly 70 days and ranged from about 14 to 250 days. The cultures were stimulated with overlapping spike peptide pools from SARS-CoV-2 and from the common cold coronaviruses HCoV-NL63, HCoV-OC43 and HCoV-229E. Control cultures used a CEFX viral epitope pool as positive control, an HIV-1 Nef peptide pool as negative control, or no peptide. In over 8 COVID-19 convalescent patients and several infection-naive healthy vaccine recipients, the spike-specific CD4+ TCR repertoire before mRNA vaccination was compared with the repertoire after mRNA vaccination.

Libraries were made using PCR. DNA from cultured CD4+ T cells was subjected to TCR sequencing with the Oncomine TCR Beta short-read assay at the Johns Hopkins FTIC core. The QIAamp micro DNA kit was used to extract genomic DNA from the cultured CD4+ T cells. The Oncomine TCR Beta libraries from cultured CD4+ T cells were pooled using unique dual indexes and then sequenced on an Illumina iSeq 100. From the authors' description of their analysis: Non-productive sequences were filtered out, and CDR3s that did not start with C, did not end with F or W, or were shorter than 7 amino acids were discarded. The MANAFEST web application was used to identify antigen-specific clonotypes by comparing peptide-stimulated wells against reference wells and other culture wells. An FDR below 0.05, an odds ratio above 5, and a productive frequency above 0.1% in at least two of three replicate wells were required for clones to be considered positive. Clonotypes that were significantly expanded in both SARS-CoV-2 spike wells and at least one common cold coronavirus spike condition were defined as cross-reactive. Levenshtein distances (stringdist) and unrooted phylogenetic trees (ape) in R version 3.6.1 were used to assess CDR3 homology. TCRdb reanalyzed the raw reads on its own, using fastp at Q25 for trimming and MiXCR for clone calling, and kept in-frame beta chains. One record per CDR3 amino acid sequence lists the most common genes and DNA. V and J calls and clone size were set by TCRdb, not the authors. This sample has 7,600 or so distinct CDR3 sequences in its table, and around 66% of those were observed once. The top ten constitute less than 20% of the sample.

Turning to this clonotype: This receptor's antigen is unknown. One base away there is no much larger clone; base qualities are not given.

Overall study results and their limits: Of the vaccine-specific clones in convalescent patients, 304 of 307, or nearly all, reacted only to SARS-CoV-2 spike and did not cross-react with common cold coronaviruses. An increase in the median number of SARS-CoV-2-reactive clonotypes from 20 to 25 after infection to 35 to 40 after vaccination was observed, but the change was not found to be significant. In convalescent patients, a median roughly 88% of post-vaccine SARS-CoV-2-reactive clones were detected only after vaccination, suggesting vaccine-specific priming. Only a relatively small number of convalescent patients were included in the study, and early timepoints following natural infection were not analyzed.

Interpreted using the paper, the treatment or condition label stands for: approximately nine-day PBMC culture with coronavirus spike peptide pools or control peptides (ViraFEST assay). The study used the ViraFEST assay, which expanded antigen-specific T cells with peptide pools and then identified expanded clonotypes by TCR sequencing. Positive SARS-CoV-2 PCR tests in the convalescent patients dated from March to December 2020, before Alpha, Beta and Delta variants emerged in the United States. Each well held roughly 2 million PBMCs cultured in IMDM containing roughly 5.5% human AB serum and approximately 10 IU/ml IL-2, with roughly 9.2 ug/ml peptide pools added. Half of the culture medium was replaced with fresh IL-2-containing medium on days 3 and 7. After 10 days of culture, CD4+ T cells were isolated by negative selection with the EasySep CD4+ T cell isolation kit. Ficoll-Paque Plus gradient centrifugation was used to isolate PBMCs from whole blood, and the isolated PBMCs were then either used fresh or cryopreserved at -140C. Triplicate wells were generally used for each culture condition.

Per the germline V gene, SGHTA is the CDR1 and FQGNSA is the CDR2. V gives up 5 bases and J gives up 5 bases, and the segment between their germline ends measures 19 bases. The CDR3 covers 16 residues, taking in both the cysteine and the phenylalanine. Only the CDR3 part of the read is kept: 48 bases, read in frame from the first base. This chain joins TRBV7-2 to TRBJ2-1; TRBD2 is a possible D gene, resting on 6 matching bases. The sequenced sample was cultured CD4+ T cells from blood, obtained after SARS-CoV-2 vaccination. The sequence was collected from a human donor with COVID-19. The DNA sequence is given as TGTGCCAGCAGCCAGCGCGGGCTAGCGACTAACAATGAGCAGTTCTTC. Translated, it gives CASSQRGLATNNEQFF.